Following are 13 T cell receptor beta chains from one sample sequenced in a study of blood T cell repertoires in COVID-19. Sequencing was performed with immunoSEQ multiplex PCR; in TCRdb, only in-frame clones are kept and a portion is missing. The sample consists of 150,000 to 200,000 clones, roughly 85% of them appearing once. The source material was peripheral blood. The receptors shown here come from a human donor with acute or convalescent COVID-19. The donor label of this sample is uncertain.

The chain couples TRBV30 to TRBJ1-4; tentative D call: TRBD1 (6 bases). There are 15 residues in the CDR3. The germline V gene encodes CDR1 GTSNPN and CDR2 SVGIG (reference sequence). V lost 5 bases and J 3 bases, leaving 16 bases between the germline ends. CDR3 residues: CAWSKGGRANEKLFF. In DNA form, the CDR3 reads TGTGCCTGGTCGAAAGGGGGTCGAGCTAATGAAAAACTGTTTTTT.

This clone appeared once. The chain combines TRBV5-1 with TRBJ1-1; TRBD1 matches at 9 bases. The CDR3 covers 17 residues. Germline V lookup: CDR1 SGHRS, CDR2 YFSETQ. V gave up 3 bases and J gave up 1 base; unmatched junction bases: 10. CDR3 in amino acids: CASSSLTTGGPNTEAFF. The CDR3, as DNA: TGCGCCAGCAGCTCTCTTACGACAGGGGGACCGAACACTGAAGCTTTCTTT.

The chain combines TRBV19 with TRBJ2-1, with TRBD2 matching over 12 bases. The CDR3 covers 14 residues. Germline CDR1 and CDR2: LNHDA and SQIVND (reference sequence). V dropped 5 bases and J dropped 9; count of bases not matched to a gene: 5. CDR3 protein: CASSVLAGGPEQFF. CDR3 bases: TGTGCCAGTAGTGTCCTAGCGGGGGGGCCTGAGCAGTTCTTC.

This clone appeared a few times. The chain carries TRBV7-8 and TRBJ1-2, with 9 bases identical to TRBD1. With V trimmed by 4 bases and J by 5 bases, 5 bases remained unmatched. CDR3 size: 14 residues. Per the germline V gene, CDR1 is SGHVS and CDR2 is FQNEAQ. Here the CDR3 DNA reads TGTGCCAGCAGCTCCCCCGGGACAGGGTATGGCTACACCTTC. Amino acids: CASSSPGTGYGYTF.

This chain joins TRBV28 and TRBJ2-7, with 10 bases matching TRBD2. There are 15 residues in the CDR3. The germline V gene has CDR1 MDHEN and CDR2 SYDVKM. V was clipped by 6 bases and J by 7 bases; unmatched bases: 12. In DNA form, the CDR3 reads TGTGCCAGCAGCTCCCGAGCGGGGGGGTCTTGGGAGCAGTACTTC. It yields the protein CASSSRAGGSWEQYF.

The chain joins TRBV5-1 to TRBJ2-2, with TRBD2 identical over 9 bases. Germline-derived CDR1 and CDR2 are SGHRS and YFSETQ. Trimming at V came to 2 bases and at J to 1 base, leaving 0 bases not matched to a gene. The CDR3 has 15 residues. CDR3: CASSLLAGNTGELFF. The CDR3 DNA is TGCGCCAGCAGCTTACTAGCGGGGAACACCGGGGAGCTGTTTTTT. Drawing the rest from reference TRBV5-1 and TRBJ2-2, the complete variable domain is KAGVTQTPRYLIKTRGQQVTLSCSPISGHRSVSWYQQTPGQGLQFLFEYFSETQRNKGNFPGRFSGRQFSNSRSEMNVSTLELGDSALYLCASSLLAGNTGELFFGEGSRLTVL.

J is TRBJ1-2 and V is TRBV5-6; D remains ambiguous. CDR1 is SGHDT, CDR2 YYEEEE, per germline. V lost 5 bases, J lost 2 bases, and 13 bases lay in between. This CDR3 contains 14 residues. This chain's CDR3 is CASSKRTGNYGYTF. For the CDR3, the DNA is TGTGCCAGCAGTAAGCGGACTGGAAACTATGGCTACACCTTC.

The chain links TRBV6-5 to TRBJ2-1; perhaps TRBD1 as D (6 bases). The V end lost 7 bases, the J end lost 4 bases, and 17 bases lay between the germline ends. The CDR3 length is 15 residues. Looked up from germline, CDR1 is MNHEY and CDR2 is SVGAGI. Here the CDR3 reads CASTPGQFLYNEQFF. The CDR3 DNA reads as TGTGCCAGCACCCCAGGACAGTTCCTATACAATGAGCAGTTCTTC.

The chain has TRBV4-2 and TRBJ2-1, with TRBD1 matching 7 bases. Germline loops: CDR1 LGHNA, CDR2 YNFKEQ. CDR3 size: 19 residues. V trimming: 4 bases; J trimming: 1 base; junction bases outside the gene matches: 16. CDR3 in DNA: TGTGCCAGCAGCCTAGCCCAGGGACAGACAATTCCTTCCTACAATGAGCAGTTCTTC. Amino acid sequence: CASSLAQGQTIPSYNEQFF.

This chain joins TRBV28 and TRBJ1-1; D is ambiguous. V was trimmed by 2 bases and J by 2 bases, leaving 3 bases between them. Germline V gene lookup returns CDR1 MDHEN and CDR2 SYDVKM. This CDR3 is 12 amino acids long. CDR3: CASSLSNTEAFF. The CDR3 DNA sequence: TGTGCCAGCAGTTTAAGCAACACTGAAGCTTTCTTT. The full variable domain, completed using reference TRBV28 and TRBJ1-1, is DVKVTQSSRYLVKRTGEKVFLECVQDMDHENMFWYRQDPGLGLRLIYFSYDVKMKEKGDIPEGYSVSREKKERFSLILESASTNQTSMYLCASSLSNTEAFFGQGTRLTVV.

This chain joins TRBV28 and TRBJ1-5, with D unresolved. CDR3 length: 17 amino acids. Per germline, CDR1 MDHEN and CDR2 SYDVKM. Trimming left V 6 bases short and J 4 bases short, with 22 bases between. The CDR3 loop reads CASSTGGQSLGNQPQHF. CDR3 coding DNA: TGTGCCAGCAGCACTGGTGGGCAGAGCCTTGGAAATCAGCCCCAGCATTTT.

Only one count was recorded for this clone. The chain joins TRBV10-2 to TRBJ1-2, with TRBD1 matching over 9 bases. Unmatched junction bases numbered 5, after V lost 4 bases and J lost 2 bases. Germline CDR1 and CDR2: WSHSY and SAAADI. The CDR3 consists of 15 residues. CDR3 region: CASSGSTGGNYGYTF. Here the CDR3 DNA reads TGCGCCAGCAGTGGAAGCACAGGGGGCAACTATGGCTACACCTTC.

For the CDR3, the DNA is TGTGCCAGCAGCTCATATCTGGGAGAGACTGAAGCTTTCTTT. Protein: CASSSYLGETEAFF. The chain links TRBV27 to TRBJ1-1; D is ambiguous. The CDR3 loop spans 14 amino acids. Germline CDR1 and CDR2: MNHEY and SMNVEV (reference sequence). V shed 6 bases and J shed 5 bases, with 16 bases lying between them.